This T cell receptor (beta chain) was recorded in a study of blood T cell repertoires in COVID-19. Overall study: Spain, Italy and the United States supplied samples that represented acute and convalescent COVID-19. Sources were T cells, B-cell-depleted T cells, or PBMCs; the material itself was cDNA or gDNA.

Original processing notes: Nucleated cell number was recorded as an estimate derived from reference gene primer amplification. Using immunoSEQ multiplex PCR, the repertoire was profiled, and TCRdb retains in-frame clones only, with some absent. That table furnishes V, J and clone size, whereas the DNA furnished D and trimming. The sample holds 95,000 to 110,000 clones, just under 85% seen once. The CDR3 is 17 residues long. Germline V gene lookup returns CDR1 SEHNR and CDR2 FQNEAQ (reference sequence). With 6 bases removed from V and 0 bases from J, the gap between germline ends came to 17 bases. V is TRBV7-9 and J is TRBJ1-4; TRBD1 might be the D (5 bases). The receptor was isolated from an elderly woman with active or convalescent COVID-19. The sample consisted of peripheral blood. The DNA of the CDR3 is TGTGCCAGCAGTTCTCTTCGGGACTCTGCAACTAATGAAAAACTGTTTTTT. Its protein product is CASSSLRDSATNEKLFF.